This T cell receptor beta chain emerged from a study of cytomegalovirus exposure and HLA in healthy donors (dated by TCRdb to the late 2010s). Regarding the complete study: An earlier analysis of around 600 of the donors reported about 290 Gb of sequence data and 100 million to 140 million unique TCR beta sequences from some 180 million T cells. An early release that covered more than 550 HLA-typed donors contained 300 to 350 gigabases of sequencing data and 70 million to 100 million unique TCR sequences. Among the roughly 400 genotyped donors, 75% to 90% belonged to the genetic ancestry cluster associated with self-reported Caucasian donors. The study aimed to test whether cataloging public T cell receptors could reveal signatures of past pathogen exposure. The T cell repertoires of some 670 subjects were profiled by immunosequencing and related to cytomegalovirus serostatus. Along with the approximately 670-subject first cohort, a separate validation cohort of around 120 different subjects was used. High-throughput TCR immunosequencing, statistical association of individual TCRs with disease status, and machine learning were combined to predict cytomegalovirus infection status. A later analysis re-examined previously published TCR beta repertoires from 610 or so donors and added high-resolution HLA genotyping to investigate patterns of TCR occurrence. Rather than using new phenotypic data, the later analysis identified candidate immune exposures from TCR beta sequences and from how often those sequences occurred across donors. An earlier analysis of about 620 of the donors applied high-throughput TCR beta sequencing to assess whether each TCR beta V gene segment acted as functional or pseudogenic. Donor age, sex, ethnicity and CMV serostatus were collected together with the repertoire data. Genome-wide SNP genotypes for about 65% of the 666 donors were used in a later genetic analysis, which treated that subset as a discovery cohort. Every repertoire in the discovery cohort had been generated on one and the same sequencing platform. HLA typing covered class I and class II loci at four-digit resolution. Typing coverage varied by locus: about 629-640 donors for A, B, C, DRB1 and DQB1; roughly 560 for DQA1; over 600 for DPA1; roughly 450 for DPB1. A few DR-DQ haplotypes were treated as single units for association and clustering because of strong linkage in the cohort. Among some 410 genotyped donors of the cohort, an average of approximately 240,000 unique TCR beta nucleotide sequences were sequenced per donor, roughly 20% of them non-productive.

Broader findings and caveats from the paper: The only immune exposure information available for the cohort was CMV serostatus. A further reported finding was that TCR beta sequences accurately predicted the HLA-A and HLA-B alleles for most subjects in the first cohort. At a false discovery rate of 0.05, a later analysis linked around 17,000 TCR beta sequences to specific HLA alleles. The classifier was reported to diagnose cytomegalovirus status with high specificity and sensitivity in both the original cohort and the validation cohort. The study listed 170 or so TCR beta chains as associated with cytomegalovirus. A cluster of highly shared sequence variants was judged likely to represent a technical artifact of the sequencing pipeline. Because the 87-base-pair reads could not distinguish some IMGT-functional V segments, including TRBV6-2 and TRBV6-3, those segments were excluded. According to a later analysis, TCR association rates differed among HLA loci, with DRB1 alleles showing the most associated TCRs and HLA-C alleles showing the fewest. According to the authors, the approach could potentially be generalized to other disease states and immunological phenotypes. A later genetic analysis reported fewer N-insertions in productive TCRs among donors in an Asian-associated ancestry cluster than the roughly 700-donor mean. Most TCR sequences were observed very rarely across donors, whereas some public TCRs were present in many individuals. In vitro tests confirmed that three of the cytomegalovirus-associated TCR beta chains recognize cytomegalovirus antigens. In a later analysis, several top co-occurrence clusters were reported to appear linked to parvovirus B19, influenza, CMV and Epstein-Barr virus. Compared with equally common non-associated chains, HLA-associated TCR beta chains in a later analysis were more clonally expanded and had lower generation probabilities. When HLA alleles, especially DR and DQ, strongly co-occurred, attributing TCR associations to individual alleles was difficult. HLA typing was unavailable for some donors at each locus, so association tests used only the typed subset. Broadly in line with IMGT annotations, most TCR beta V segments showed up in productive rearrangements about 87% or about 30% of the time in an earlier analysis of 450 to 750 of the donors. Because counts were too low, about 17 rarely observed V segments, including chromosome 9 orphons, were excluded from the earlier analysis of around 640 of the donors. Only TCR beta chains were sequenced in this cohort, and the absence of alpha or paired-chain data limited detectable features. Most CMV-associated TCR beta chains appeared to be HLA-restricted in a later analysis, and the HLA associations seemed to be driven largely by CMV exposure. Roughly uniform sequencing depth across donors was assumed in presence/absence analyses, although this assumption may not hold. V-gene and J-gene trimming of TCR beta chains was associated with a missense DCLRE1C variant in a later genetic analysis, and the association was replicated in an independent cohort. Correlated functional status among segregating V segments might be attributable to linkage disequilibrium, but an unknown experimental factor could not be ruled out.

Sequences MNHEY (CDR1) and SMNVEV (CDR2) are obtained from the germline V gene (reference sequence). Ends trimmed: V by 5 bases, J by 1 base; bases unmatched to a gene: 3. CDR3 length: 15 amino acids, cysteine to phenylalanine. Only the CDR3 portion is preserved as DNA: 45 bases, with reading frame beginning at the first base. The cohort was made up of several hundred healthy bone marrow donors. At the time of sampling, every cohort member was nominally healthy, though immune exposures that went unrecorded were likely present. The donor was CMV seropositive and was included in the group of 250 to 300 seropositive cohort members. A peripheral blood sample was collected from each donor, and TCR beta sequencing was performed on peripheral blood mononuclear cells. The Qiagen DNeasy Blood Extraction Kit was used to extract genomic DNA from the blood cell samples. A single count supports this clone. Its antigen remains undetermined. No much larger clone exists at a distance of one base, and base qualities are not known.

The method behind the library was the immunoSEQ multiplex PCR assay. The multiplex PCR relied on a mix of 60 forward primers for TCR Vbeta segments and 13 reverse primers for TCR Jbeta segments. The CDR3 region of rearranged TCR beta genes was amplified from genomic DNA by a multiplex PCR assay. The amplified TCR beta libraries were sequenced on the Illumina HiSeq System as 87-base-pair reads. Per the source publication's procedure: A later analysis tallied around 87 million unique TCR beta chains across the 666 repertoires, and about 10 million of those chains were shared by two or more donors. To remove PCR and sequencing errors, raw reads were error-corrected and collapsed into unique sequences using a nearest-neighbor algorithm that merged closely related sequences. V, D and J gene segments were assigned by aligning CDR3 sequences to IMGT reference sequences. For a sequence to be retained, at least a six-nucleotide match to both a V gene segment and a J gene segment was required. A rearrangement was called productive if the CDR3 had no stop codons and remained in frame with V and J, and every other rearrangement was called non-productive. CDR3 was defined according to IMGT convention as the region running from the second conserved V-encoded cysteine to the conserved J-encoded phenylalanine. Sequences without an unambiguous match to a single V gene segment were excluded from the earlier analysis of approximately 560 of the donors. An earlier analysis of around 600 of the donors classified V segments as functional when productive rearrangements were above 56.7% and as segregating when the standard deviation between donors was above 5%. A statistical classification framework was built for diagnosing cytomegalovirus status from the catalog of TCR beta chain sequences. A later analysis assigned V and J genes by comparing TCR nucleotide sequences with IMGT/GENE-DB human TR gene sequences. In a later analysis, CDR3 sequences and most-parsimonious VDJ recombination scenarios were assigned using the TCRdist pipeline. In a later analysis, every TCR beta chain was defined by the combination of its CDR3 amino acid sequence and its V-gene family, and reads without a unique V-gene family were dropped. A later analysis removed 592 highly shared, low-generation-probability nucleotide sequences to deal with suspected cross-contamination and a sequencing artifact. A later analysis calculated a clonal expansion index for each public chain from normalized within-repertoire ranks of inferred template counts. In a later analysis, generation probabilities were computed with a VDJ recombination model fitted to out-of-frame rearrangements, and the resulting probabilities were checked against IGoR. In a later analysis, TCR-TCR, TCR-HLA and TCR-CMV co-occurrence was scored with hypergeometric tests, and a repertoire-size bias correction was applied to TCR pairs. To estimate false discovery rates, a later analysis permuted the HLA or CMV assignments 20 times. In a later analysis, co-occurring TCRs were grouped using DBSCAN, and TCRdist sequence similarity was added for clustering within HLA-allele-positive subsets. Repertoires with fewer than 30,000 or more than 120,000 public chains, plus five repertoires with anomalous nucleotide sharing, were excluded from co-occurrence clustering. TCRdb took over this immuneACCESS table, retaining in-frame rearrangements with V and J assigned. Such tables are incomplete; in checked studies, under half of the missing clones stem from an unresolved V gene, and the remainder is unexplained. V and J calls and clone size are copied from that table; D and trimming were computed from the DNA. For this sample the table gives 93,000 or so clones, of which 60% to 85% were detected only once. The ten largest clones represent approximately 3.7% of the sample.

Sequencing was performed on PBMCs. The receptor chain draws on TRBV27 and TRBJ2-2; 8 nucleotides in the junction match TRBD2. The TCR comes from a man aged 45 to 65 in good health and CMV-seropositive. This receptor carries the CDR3 CASSQSGRNTGELFF. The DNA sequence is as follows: TGTGCCAGCAGTCAAAGCGGGAGGAACACCGGGGAGCTGTTTTTT.